A single sample is the source of the 13 T cell receptor beta chains below, sequenced in a study of T cell clonotyping in hematopoietic cell transplantation. Time point here: recipient sample about 28 days before transplant, after cytoreduction. Assay used: immunoSEQ multiplex PCR; TCRdb lists only in-frame clones, some missing. The sample yields about 49,000 clones, 65% to 90% seen once. The sequencing used peripheral blood mononuclear cells, collected before stem cell transplant. These receptors originate from a man between 60 and 75 years old with biphenotypic leukemia. Some clones in this sample may be carry-over from other donors' samples.

This clone turned up a few times. The chain combines TRBV7-2 with TRBJ1-2; D unresolved. Germline V lookup: CDR1 SGHTA, CDR2 FQGNSA. V dropped 3 bases and J dropped 5 bases, with 10 bases sitting between them. The CDR3 sequence is 13 residues long. The CDR3 loop is CASSFRTGYGYTF. In nucleotides, the CDR3 is TGTGCCAGCAGCTTCCGGACCGGTTATGGCTACACCTTC.

Only a few counts were recorded for this clone. The chain uses TRBV7-2 and TRBJ2-7; D not resolved. The germline V gene encodes CDR1 SGHTA and CDR2 FQGNSA. CDR3 length: 13 residues. Trimming removed 3 bases at V and 2 bases at J, with 8 bases between. CDR3 in DNA: TGTGCCAGCAGCTTCGGAGTCGCCTACGAGCAGTACTTC. This encodes CASSFGVAYEQYF.

V is TRBV11-2 and J is TRBJ1-1; 7 bases match TRBD1. This CDR3 comprises 15 residues. Germline values: CDR1 SGHAT, CDR2 FQNNGV. Losses at the gene ends were 0 bases for V and 7 bases for J; bases not matched to a gene: 8. Here the CDR3 DNA reads TGTGCCAGCAGCTTAGAATTTGGGACAGATTATGAAGCTTTCTTT. It translates to CASSLEFGTDYEAFF. The full variable domain, in which reference TRBV11-2 and TRBJ1-1 provide the parts outside the CDR3, is EAGVAQSPRYKIIEKRQSVAFWCNPISGHATLYWYQQILGQGPKLLIQFQNNGVVDDSQLPKDRFSAERLKGVDSTLKIQPAKLEDSAVYLCASSLEFGTDYEAFFGQGTRLTVV.

The V gene is TRBV5-6, the J gene TRBJ2-7; tentatively, D is TRBD1 (6 bases). The CDR3 contains 16 residues. The V gene lost 4 bases and the J gene lost 6 bases, with 23 bases spanning the gap. The germline CDR1 and CDR2 sequences are SGHDT and YYEEEE. The CDR3, as DNA: TGTGCCAGCAGCCCCATCAAGGAAGGGCAGGGGACCGAGCAGTACTTC. This codes for CASSPIKEGQGTEQYF.

The chain joins TRBV6-1 to TRBJ1-3; maybe TRBD1 (5 bases). Trimming removed 4 bases at V and 0 bases at J, with 10 bases between. The CDR3 sequence is 15 residues long. The V gene's germline CDR1 is MNHNS and CDR2 SASEGT. The CDR3 is CASSVQGYSGNTIYF. Here the CDR3 DNA reads TGTGCCAGCAGTGTCCAGGGATACTCTGGAAACACCATATATTTT.

The chain uses TRBV5-6 and TRBJ1-2; no firm D call. The CDR3 loop spans 15 amino acids. V was pared by 4 bases and J by 8 bases, with 21 bases between. CDR1 and CDR2 from the germline V gene are SGHDT and YYEEEE. CDR3 DNA sequence: TGTGCCAGCAGCCGAAACACCCGACCGGTGCGGGGCTACACCTTC. It translates to CASSRNTRPVRGYTF.

This clone was seen a single time. This chain uses TRBV18 with TRBJ2-3; no clear D gene. The CDR3 length is 12 residues. Germline V lookup: CDR1 KGHSH, CDR2 LQKENI. V lost 0 bases to trimming and J lost 2 bases, with 0 bases between them. CDR3 DNA sequence: TGTGCCAGCTCACCACCCACAGATACGCAGTATTTT. Translating it yields CASSPPTDTQYF. The variable domain in full, with the rest retrieved from reference TRBV18 and TRBJ2-3, is NAGVMQNPRHLVRRRGQEARLRCSPMKGHSHVYWYRQLPEEGLKFMVYLQKENIIDESGMPKERFSAEFPKEGPSILRIQQVVRGDSAAYFCASSPPTDTQYFGPGTRLTVL.

The chain is built from TRBV2 and TRBJ2-5, with TRBD1 matching over 8 bases. J was trimmed by 2 bases and V by 4 bases; bases with no gene match: 0. This CDR3 is built from 13 residues. Germline V gives CDR1 SNHLY, CDR2 FYNNEI. As DNA, the CDR3 is TGTGCCAGCAGTGGGACAGGGCAAGAGACCCAGTACTTC. Protein sequence: CASSGTGQETQYF.

This clone qualifies as medium-sized (0.01 to 0.1%). This chain joins TRBV5-1 and TRBJ2-2; D unclear. This CDR3 comprises 16 residues. The V and J ends lost 2 bases and 0 bases respectively, with 11 bases between them. CDR1 is SGHRS, CDR2 YFSETQ, per germline. The CDR3: CASSLYKGANTGELFF. The CDR3 DNA is TGCGCCAGCAGCTTATACAAGGGCGCGAACACCGGGGAGCTGTTTTTT.

The CDR3 sequence is CASRSLDPGNQPQHF. The CDR3, as DNA: TGTGCCAGCAGGTCATTGGATCCGGGGAATCAGCCCCAGCATTTT. The chain joins TRBV6-5 to TRBJ1-5; D ambiguous. There are 15 residues in the CDR3. Germline V gene data show CDR1 as MNHEY and CDR2 as SVGAGI. The V gene lost 6 bases and the J gene lost 4 bases, with 16 bases spanning the gap.

This chain uses TRBV5-6 with TRBJ2-2; unclear D gene. The CDR3 consists of 15 residues. Germline CDR1 is SGHDT and CDR2 is YYEEEE. Between the trimmed V and J ends, which lost 0 bases and 1 base, there was a span of 7 bases. CDR3 coding DNA: TGTGCCAGCAGCTTGGCTGGGGTGAACACCGGGGAGCTGTTTTTT. This codes for CASSLAGVNTGELFF.

The J gene is TRBJ2-7, the V gene TRBV28, with D uncertain. Trimming removed 7 bases at V and 2 bases at J, with 12 bases between. Germline values: CDR1 MDHEN, CDR2 SYDVKM. This CDR3 is built from 13 residues. The CDR3 DNA sequence: TGTGCCAGCACCTCGGTCCAAACCTACGAGCAGTACTTC. It is translated as CASTSVQTYEQYF.

The J gene is TRBJ1-5, the V gene TRBV19, with 9 bases aligning to TRBD1. Trimming removed 0 bases from V and 4 bases from J; junction bases left unmatched: 10. Germline assignment: CDR1 LNHDA and CDR2 SQIVND (reference sequence). CDR3 length: 18 amino acids. The CDR3 coding sequence is TGTGCCAGTAGTATAGATCCTATTCCGGGACAGGGAAATCAGCCCCAGCATTTT. Translating it yields CASSIDPIPGQGNQPQHF.